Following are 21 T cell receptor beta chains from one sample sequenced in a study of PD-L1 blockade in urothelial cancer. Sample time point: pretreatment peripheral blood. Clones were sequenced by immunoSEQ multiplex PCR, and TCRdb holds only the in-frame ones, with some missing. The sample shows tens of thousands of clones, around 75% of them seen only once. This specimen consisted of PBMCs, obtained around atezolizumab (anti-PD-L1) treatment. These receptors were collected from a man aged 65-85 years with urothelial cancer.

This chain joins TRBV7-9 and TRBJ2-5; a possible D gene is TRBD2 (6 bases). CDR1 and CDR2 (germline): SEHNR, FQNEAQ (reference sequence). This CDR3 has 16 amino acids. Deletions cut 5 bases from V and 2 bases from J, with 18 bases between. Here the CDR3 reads CASSEGLPRWQETQYF. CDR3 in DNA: TGTGCCAGCAGCGAGGGACTCCCCAGGTGGCAAGAGACCCAGTACTTC.

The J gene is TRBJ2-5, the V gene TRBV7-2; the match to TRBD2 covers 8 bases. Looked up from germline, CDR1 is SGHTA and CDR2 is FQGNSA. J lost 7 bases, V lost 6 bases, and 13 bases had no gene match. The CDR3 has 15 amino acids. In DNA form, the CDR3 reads TGTGCCAGCAGACCGGCGGGGACTAGAGTAGGGACCCAGTACTTC. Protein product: CASRPAGTRVGTQYF.

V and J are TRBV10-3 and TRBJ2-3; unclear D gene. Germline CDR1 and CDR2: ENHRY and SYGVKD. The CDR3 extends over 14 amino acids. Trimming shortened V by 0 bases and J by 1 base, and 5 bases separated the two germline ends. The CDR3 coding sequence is TGTGCCATCAGTGAGTCGTCGGGCACAGATACGCAGTATTTT. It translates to CAISESSGTDTQYF.

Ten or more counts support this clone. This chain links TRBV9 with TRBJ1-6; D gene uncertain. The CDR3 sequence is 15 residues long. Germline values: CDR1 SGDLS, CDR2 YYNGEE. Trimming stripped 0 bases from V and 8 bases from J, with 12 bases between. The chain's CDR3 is CASSVGWATDSPLHF. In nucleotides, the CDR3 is TGTGCCAGCAGCGTAGGATGGGCCACGGATTCACCCCTCCACTTT.

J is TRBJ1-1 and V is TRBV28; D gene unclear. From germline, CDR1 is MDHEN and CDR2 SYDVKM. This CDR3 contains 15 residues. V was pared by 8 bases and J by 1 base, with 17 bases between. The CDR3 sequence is CASDGERSSNTEAFF. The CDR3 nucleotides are TGTGCCAGCGATGGGGAGAGGAGCTCGAACACTGAAGCTTTCTTT.

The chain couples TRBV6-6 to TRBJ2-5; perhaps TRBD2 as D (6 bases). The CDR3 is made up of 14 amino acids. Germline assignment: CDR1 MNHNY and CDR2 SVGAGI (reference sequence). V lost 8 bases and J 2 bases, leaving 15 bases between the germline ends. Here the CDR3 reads CASGPRSGQETQYF. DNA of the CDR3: TGTGCCAGCGGGCCCCGAAGCGGGCAAGAGACCCAGTACTTC.

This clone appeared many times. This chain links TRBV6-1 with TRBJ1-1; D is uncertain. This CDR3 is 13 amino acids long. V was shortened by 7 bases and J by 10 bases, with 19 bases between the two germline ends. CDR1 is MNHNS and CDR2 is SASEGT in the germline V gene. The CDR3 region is CASMEQSRRRAFF. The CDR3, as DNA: TGTGCCAGCATGGAGCAGTCGAGGCGCCGAGCTTTCTTT.

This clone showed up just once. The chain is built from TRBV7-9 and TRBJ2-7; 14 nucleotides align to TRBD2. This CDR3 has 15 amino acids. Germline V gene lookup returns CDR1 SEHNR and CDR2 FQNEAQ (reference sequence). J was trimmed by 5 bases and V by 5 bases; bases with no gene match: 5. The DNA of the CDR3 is TGTGCCAGCAGCCCCGGGACTAGCGGGAGCCACGAGCAGTACTTC. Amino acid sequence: CASSPGTSGSHEQYF.

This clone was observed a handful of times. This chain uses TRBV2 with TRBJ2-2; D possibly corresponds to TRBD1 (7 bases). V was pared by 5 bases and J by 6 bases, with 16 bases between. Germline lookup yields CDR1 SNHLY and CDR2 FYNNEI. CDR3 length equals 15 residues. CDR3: CASSLQGGGAGELFF. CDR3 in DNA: TGTGCCAGCAGTCTTCAGGGGGGAGGCGCCGGGGAGCTGTTTTTT.

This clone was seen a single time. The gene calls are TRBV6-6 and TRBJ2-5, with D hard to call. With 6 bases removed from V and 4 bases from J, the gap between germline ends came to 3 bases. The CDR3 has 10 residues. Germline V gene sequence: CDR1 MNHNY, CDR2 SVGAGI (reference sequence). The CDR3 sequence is CASRRETQYF. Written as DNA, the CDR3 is TGTGCCAGCAGGAGAGAGACCCAGTACTTC.

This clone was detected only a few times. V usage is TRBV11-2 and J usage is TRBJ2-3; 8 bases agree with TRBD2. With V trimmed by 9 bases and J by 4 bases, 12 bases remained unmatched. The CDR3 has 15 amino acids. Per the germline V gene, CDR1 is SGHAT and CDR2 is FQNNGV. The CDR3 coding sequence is TGTGCCAGTCGGAGCGGGAGTCTCCGATCAGATACGCAGTATTTT. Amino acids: CASRSGSLRSDTQYF.

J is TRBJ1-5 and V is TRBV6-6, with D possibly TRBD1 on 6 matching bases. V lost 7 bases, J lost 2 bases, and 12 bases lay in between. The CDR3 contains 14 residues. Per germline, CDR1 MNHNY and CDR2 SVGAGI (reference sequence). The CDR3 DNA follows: TGTGCCAGCAAACAGGGCAATGGCAATCAGCCCCAGCATTTT. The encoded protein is CASKQGNGNQPQHF.

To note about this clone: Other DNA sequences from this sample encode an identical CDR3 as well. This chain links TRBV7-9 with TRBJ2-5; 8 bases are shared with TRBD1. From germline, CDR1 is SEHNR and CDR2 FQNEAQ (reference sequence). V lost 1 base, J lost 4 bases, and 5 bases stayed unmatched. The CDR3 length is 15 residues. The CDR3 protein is CASSLGTGLGETQYF. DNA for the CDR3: TGTGCCAGCAGCTTAGGGACAGGGTTAGGAGAGACCCAGTACTTC. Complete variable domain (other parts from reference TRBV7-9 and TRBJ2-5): DTGVSQNPRHKITKRGQNVTFRCDPISEHNRLYWYRQTLGQGPEFLTYFQNEAQLEKSRLLSDRFSAERPKGSFSTLEIQRTEQGDSAMYLCASSLGTGLGETQYFGPGTRLLVL.

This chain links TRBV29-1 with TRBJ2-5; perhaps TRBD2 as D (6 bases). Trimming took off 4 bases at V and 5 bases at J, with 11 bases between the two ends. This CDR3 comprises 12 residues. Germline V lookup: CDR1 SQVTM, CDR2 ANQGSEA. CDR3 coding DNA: TGCAGCGTTGCGGCCCGGGGGGAGACCCAGTACTTC. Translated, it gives CSVAARGETQYF.

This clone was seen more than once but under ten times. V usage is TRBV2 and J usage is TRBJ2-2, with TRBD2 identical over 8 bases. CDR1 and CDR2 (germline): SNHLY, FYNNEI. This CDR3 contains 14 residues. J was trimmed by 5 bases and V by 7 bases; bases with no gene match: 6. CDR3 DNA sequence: TGTGCCAGCAACGGGGGGGTAGGAACCGGGGAGCTGTTTTTT. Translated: CASNGGVGTGELFF.

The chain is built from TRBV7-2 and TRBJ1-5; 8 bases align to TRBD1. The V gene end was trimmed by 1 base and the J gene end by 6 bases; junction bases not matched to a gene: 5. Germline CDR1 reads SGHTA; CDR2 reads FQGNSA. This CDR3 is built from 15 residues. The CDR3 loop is CASSLDWQGAQPQHF. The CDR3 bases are TGTGCCAGCAGCTTAGATTGGCAGGGGGCTCAGCCCCAGCATTTT.

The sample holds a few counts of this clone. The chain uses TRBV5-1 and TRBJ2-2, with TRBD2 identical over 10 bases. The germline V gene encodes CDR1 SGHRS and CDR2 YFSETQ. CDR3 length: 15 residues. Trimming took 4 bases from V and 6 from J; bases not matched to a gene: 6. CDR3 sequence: CASSAGTSEAGELFF. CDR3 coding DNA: TGCGCCAGCAGCGCCGGGACTAGCGAGGCCGGGGAGCTGTTTTTT.

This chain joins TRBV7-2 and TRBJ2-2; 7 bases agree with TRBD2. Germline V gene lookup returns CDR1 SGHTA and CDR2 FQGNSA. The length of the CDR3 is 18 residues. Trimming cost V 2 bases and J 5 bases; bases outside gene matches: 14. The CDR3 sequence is CASSLNGGRRISTGELFF. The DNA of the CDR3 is TGTGCCAGCAGCTTAAATGGCGGGAGAAGGATAAGTACCGGGGAGCTGTTTTTT.

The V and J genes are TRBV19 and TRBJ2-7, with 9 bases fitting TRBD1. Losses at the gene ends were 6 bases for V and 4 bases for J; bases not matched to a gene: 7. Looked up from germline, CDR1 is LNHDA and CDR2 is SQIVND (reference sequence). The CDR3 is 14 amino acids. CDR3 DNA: TGTGCCAGTAGCTTTGGGACAGGGCGGTACGAGCAGTACTTC. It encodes CASSFGTGRYEQYF.

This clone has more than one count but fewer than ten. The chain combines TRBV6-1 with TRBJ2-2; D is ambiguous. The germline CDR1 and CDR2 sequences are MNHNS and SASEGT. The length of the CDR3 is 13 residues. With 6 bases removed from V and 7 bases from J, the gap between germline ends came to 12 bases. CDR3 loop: CASRLSTIGELFF. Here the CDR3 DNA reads TGTGCCAGCAGATTGTCTACTATCGGGGAGCTGTTTTTT.

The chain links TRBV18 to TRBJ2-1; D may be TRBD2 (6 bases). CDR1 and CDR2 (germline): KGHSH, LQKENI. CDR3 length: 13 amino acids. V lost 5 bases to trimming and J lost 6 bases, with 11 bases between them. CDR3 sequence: CASSGGPFNEQFF. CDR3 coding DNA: TGTGCCAGCTCAGGAGGGCCCTTCAATGAGCAGTTCTTC.